These 10 T cell receptor beta chains originate from one sample sequenced in a study of blood T cell repertoires in COVID-19. Assay: immunoSEQ multiplex PCR; the TCRdb copy retains only in-frame clones and omits some. Of 60,000 to 80,000 clones detected, 85% appear once; the ten largest clones hold 20% to 25%. The sample was peripheral blood. These receptors were collected from a man aged 45-60 years with acute or convalescent COVID-19.

This clone was detected only once. The J gene is TRBJ1-4, the V gene TRBV5-5; D possibly corresponds to TRBD1 (5 bases). CDR3 length equals 16 residues. In germline, CDR1 is SGHKS, CDR2 YYEKEE (reference sequence). V gave up 4 bases and J gave up 8 bases, with 21 bases separating them. CDR3 coding DNA: TGTGCCAGCAGCACCTCGGCAGGGTCCGGCCGGGAAAAACTGTTTTTT. This gives the protein CASSTSAGSGREKLFF. Based on the CDR3 plus reference TRBV5-5 and TRBJ1-4, the full variable domain is DAGVTQSPTHLIKTRGQQVTLRCSPISGHKSVSWYQQVLGQGPQFIFQYYEKEERGRGNFPDRFSARQFPNYSSELNVNALLLGDSALYLCASSTSAGSGREKLFFGSGTQLSVL.

CDR3 nucleotide sequence: TGTGCCAGCAGCGAGTCGGGGACTCCGTGGGATGAGCAGTTCTTC. Amino acid sequence: CASSESGTPWDEQFF. The chain carries TRBV9 and TRBJ2-1; tentative D call: TRBD2 (6 bases). V lost 3 bases and J 8 bases, leaving 18 bases between the germline ends. Germline CDR1 reads SGDLS; CDR2 reads YYNGEE. The CDR3 is made up of 15 amino acids.

In nucleotides, the CDR3 is TGTGCCACCAGCAGAGAATTTCTGTTGGCCGGGACTGCGAACACCGGGGAGCTGTTTTTT. Amino acids: CATSREFLLAGTANTGELFF. The chain combines TRBV15 with TRBJ2-2, with D possibly being TRBD2 (6 bases). The V gene's germline CDR1 is LNHNV and CDR2 YYDKDF (reference sequence). The CDR3 length is 20 residues. Trimming shortened V by 0 bases and J by 0 bases, and 20 bases separated the two germline ends.

The V gene is TRBV10-3, the J gene TRBJ1-6; D ambiguous. This CDR3 has 16 amino acids. V was trimmed by 0 bases and J by 8 bases, leaving 14 bases between them. The germline gives CDR1 ENHRY, CDR2 SYGVKD. The CDR3 bases are TGTGCCATCAGTGAGTCGGAGGTGATGCCCGATTCACCCCTCCACTTT. This codes for CAISESEVMPDSPLHF.

The table lists this clone with a count of one. The chain has TRBV5-1 and TRBJ2-1, with 9 bases identical to TRBD2. J was trimmed by 6 bases and V by 2 bases; bases with no gene match: 6. The CDR3 extends over 15 amino acids. Germline lookup yields CDR1 SGHRS and CDR2 YFSETQ. This chain's CDR3 is CASSFSSGEFNEQFF. DNA for the CDR3: TGCGCCAGCAGCTTTTCTAGCGGGGAATTCAATGAGCAGTTCTTC.

This rearrangement joins TRBV5-1 to TRBJ2-1; 11 bases map to TRBD2. The CDR3 runs to 15 residues. The germline V gene has CDR1 SGHRS and CDR2 YFSETQ. Trimming removed 4 bases from V and 12 bases from J; junction bases left unmatched: 12. CDR3 sequence reads: CASSQELAGDSGQFF. CDR3 in DNA: TGCGCCAGCAGCCAAGAACTAGCGGGGGACTCGGGGCAGTTCTTC. The full variable domain, in which reference TRBV5-1 and TRBJ2-1 provide the parts outside the CDR3, is KAGVTQTPRYLIKTRGQQVTLSCSPISGHRSVSWYQQTPGQGLQFLFEYFSETQRNKGNFPGRFSGRQFSNSRSEMNVSTLELGDSALYLCASSQELAGDSGQFFGPGTRLTVL.

This clone was seen a single time. The chain links TRBV2 to TRBJ2-7; 10 bases fit TRBD1. This CDR3 comprises 14 residues. After removal of 5 bases from V and 6 bases from J, the junction contained 7 bases not matched to a gene. The V gene's germline CDR1 is SNHLY and CDR2 FYNNEI. The CDR3 spells CASSSGTGVGEQYF. The CDR3 DNA follows: TGTGCCAGCAGTTCCGGGACAGGGGTGGGCGAGCAGTACTTC.

This chain joins TRBV3-1 (or the pseudogene TRBV3-2) and TRBJ2-5; 10 bases match TRBD2. Per the germline V gene, CDR1 is LGHDT and CDR2 is YNNKEL (reference sequence). Germline trimming cut 4 bases from V and 1 base from J; bases unmatched to any gene: 9. This CDR3 has 17 amino acids. The DNA for the CDR3 is TGTGCCAGCAGCCCTCGCAGCGGGGGGGGGCCCCAAGAGACCCAGTACTTC. This gives the protein CASSPRSGGGPQETQYF.

The V call is TRBV5-1, the J call TRBJ2-7, with D tentatively TRBD2 (6 bases). This CDR3 has 16 amino acids. The germline gives CDR1 SGHRS, CDR2 YFSETQ. V was shortened by 2 bases and J by 3 bases, with 18 bases between the two germline ends. CDR3 DNA sequence: TGCGCCAGCAGCTTTTCCCCCCTGTGGGACTTCTACGAGCAGTACTTC. Residues: CASSFSPLWDFYEQYF.

Only a few counts were recorded for this clone. This sequence joins TRBV9 and TRBJ1-4, with TRBD1 identical over 11 bases. The CDR3 is 17 amino acids. Germline CDR1 and CDR2: SGDLS and YYNGEE. Germline trimming cut 4 bases from V and 0 bases from J; bases unmatched to any gene: 5. DNA for the CDR3: TGTGCCAGCAGCAGGACAGGGGGCGAAACAACTAATGAAAAACTGTTTTTT. Amino acids: CASSRTGGETTNEKLFF.